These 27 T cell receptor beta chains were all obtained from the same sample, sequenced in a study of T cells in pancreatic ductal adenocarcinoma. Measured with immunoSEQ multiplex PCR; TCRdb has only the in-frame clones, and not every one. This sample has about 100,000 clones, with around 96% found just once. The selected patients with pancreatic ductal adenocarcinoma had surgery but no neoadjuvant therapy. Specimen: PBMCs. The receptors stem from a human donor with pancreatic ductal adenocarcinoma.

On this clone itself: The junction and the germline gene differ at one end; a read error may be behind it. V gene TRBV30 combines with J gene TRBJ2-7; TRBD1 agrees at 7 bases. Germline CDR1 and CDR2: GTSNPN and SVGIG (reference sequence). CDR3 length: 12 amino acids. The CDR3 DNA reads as TGTGCCTCCCGGGACAGTAGTTACGAACAGTACTTC. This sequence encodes CASRDSSYEQYF. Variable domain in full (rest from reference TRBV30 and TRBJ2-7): SQTIHQWPATLVQPVGSPLSLECTVEGTSNPNLYWYRQAAGRGLQLLFYSVGIGQISSEVPQNLSASRPQDRQFILSSKKLLLSDSGFYLCASRDSSYEQYFGPGTRLTVT.

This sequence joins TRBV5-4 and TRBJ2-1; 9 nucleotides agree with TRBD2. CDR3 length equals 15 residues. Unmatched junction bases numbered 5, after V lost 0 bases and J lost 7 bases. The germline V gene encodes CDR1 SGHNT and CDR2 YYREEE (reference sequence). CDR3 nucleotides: TGTGCCAGCAGCTTGGGACTAGCGGCAGGGAATGAGCAGTTCTTC. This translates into CASSLGLAAGNEQFF.

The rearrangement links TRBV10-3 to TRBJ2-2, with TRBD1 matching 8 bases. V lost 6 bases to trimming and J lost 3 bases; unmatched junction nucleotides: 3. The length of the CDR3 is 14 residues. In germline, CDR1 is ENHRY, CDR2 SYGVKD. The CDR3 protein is CAISRGPDTGELFF. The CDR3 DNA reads TGTGCCATCAGCAGGGGGCCTGACACCGGGGAGCTGTTTTTT.

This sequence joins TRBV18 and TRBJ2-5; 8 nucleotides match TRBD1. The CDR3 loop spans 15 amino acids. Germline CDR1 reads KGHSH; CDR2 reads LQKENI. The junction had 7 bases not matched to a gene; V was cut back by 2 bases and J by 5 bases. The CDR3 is CASSPSGGAWETQYF. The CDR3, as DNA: TGTGCCAGCTCACCATCAGGGGGCGCTTGGGAGACCCAGTACTTC. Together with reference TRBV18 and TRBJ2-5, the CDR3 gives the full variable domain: NAGVMQNPRHLVRRRGQEARLRCSPMKGHSHVYWYRQLPEEGLKFMVYLQKENIIDESGMPKERFSAEFPKEGPSILRIQQVVRGDSAAYFCASSPSGGAWETQYFGPGTRLLVL.

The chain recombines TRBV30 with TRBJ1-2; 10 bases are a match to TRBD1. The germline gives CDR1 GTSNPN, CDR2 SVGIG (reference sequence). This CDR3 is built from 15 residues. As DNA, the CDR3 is TGTAGCCCTCCCCCCTCGGGACAGGGGCCCGCAGGCTACACCTTC. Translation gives CSPPPSGQGPAGYTF.

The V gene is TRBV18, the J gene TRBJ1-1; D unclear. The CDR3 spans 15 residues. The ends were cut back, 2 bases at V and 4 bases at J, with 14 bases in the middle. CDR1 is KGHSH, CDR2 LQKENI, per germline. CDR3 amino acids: CASSPLSYAGTEAFF. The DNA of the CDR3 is TGTGCCAGCTCACCATTATCCTATGCCGGCACTGAAGCTTTCTTT.

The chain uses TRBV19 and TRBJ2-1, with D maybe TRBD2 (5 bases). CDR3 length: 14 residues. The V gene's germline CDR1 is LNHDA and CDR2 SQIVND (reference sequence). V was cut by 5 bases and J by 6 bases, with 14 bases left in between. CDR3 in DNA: TGTGCCAGTAGTCGGGGATTCTCTATCAATGAGCAGTTCTTC. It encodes CASSRGFSINEQFF.

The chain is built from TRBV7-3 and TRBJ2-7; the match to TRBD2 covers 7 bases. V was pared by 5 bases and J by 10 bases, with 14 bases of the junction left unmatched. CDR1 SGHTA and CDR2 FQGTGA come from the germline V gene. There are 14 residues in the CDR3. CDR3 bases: TGTGCCAGCAGCCATGGACTAGACGAGGGAATTCAGTACTTC. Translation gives CASSHGLDEGIQYF.

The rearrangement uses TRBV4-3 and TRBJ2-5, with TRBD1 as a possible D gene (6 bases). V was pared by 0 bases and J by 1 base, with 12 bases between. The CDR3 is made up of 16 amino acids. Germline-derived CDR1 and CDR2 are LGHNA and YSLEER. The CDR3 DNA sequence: TGCGCCAGCAGCCAAGAAGGACAGCCTAGCCAAGAGACCCAGTACTTC. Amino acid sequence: CASSQEGQPSQETQYF.

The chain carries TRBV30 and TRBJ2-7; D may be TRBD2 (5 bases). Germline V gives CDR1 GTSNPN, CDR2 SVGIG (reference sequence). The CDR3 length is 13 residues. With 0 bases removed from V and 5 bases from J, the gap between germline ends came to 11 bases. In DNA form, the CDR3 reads TGTGCCTGGAGTGTGGGGAGAGATGACGAGCAGTACTTC. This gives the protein CAWSVGRDDEQYF.

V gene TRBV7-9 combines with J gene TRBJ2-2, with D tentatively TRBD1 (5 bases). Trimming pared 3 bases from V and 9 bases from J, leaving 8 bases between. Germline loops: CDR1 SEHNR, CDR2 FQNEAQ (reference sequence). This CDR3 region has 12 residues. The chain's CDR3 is CASSFQGRELFF. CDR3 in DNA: TGTGCCAGCAGCTTTCAGGGCCGGGAGCTGTTTTTT. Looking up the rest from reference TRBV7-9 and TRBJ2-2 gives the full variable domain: DTGVSQNPRHKITKRGQNVTFRCDPISEHNRLYWYRQTLGQGPEFLTYFQNEAQLEKSRLLSDRFSAERPKGSFSTLEIQRTEQGDSAMYLCASSFQGRELFFGEGSRLTVL.

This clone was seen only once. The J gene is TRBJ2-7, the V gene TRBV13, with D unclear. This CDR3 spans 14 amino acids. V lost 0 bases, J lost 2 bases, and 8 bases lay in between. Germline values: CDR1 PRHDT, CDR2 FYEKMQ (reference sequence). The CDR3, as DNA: TGTGCCAGCAGCTTAGGTTACAGAGCCTACGAGCAGTACTTC. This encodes CASSLGYRAYEQYF.

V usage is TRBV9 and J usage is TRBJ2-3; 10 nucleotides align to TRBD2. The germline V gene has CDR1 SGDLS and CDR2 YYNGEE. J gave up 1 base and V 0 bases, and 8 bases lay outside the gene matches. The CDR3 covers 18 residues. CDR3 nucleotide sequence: TGTGCCAGCAGCGTAGAACTAGCGGGAAACCCAGGCACAGATACGCAGTATTTT. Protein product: CASSVELAGNPGTDTQYF.

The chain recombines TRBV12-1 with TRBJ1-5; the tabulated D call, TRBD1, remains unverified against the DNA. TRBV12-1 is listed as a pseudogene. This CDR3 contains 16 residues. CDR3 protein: CASSLATGYYHQPQHF. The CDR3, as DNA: TGTGCCAGCAGCTTAGCGACAGGTTACTATCATCAGCCCCAGCATTTT.

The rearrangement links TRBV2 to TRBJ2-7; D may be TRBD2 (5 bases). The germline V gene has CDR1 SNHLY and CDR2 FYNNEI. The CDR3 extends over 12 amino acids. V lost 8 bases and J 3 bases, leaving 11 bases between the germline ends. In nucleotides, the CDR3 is TGTGCCAGCGAGGGCCTAGTCTACGAGCAGTACTTC. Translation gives CASEGLVYEQYF.

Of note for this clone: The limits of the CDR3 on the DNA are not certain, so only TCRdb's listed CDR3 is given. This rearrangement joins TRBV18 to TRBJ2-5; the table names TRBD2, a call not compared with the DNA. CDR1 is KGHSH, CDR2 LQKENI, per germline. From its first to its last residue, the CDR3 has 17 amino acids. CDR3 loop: CASSPPVGTFGAETQYF.

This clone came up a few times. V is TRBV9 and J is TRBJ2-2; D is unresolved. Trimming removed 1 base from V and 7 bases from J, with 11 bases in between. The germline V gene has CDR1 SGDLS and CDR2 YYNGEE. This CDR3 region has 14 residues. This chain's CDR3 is CASSVLTSGGELFF. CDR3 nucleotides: TGTGCCAGCAGCGTACTCACCTCGGGCGGGGAGCTGTTTTTT.

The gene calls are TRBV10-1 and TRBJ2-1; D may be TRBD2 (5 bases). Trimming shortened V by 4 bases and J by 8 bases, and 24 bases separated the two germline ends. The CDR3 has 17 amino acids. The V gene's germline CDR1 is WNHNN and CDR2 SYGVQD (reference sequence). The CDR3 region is CASSVGRGTESGYEQFF. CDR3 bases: TGCGCCAGCAGTGTAGGACGGGGAACGGAGTCTGGCTATGAGCAGTTCTTC.

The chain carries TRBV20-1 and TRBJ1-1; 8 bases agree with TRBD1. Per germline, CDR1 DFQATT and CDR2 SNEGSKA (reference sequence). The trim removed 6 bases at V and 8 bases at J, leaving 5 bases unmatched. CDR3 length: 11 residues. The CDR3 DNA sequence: TGCAGTGCATGGACAGGGCTGGAAGCTTTCTTT. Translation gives CSAWTGLEAFF.

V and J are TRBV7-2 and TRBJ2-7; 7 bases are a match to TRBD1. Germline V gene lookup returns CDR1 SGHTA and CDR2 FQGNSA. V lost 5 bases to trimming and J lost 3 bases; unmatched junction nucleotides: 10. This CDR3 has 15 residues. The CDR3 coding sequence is TGTGCCAGCAGCCGCGTCGGACAGGCAAACTACGAGCAGTACTTC. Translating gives CASSRVGQANYEQYF. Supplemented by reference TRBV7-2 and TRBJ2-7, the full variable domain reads GAGVSQSPSNKVTEKGKDVELRCDPISGHTALYWYRQSLGQGLEFLIYFQGNSAPDKSGLPSDRFSAERTGGSVSTLTIQRTQQEDSAVYLCASSRVGQANYEQYFGPGTRLTVT.

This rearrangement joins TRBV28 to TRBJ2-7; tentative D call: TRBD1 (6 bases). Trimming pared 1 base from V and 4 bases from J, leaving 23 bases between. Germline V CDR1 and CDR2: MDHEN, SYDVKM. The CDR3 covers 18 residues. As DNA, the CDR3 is TGTGCCAGCAGTTTATTCGCTTGGGGGAAAGGGACAATGTACGAGCAGTACTTC. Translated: CASSLFAWGKGTMYEQYF.

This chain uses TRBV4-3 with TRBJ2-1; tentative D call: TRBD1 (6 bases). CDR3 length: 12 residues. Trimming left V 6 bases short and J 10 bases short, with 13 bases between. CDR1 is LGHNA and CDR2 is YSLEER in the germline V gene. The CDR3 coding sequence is TGCGCCAGCAGTTACAGGGCAGGGGAGCAGTTCTTC. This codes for CASSYRAGEQFF.

The CDR3, as DNA: TGTGCCAGCAGAGGACAGGGGATCGTGCGCGCTAACACCATATATTTT. It yields the protein CASRGQGIVRANTIYF. The chain employs TRBV28 and TRBJ1-3, with TRBD1 identical over 9 bases. The V and J ends lost 6 bases and 7 bases, in that order; junction bases with no gene match: 13. This CDR3 comprises 16 residues. In germline, CDR1 is MDHEN, CDR2 SYDVKM.

The CDR3, as DNA: TGTGCCAGCAGCTACAGGGGGCGCGAGCAGTACTTC. Its protein product is CASSYRGREQYF. The chain joins TRBV7-9 to TRBJ2-7; TRBD1 matches at 9 bases. CDR1 is SEHNR and CDR2 is FQNEAQ in the germline V gene (reference sequence). This CDR3 region has 12 residues. The ends lost 4 bases at V and 6 bases at J; junction bases unmatched: 1. Filled out from reference TRBV7-9 and TRBJ2-7, the complete variable domain reads DTGVSQNPRHKITKRGQNVTFRCDPISEHNRLYWYRQTLGQGPEFLTYFQNEAQLEKSRLLSDRFSAERPKGSFSTLEIQRTEQGDSAMYLCASSYRGREQYFGPGTRLTVT.

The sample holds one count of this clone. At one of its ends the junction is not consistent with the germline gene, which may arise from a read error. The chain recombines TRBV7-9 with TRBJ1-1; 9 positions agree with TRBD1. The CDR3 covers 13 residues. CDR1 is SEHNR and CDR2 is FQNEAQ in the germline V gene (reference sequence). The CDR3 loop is CASGDSGTGKFDF. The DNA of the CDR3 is TGTGCCAGCGGAGATTCCGGGACAGGGAAGTTCGATTTT.

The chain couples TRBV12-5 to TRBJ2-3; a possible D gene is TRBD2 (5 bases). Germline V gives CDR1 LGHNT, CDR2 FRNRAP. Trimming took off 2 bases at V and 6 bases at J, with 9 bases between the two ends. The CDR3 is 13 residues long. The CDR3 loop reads CASGLNSADTQYF. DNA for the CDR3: TGTGCTAGTGGTTTGAATAGCGCGGATACGCAGTATTTT.

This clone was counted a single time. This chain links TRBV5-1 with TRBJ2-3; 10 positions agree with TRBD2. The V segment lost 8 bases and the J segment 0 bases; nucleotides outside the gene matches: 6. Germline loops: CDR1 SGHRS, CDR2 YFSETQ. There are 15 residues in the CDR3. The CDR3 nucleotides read TGCGCCAGTTCTAGCGGGAGAACGAGCACAGATACGCAGTATTTT. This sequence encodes CASSSGRTSTDTQYF.